What follows are 10 T cell receptor beta chains derived from one specimen sequenced in a study of graft-versus-host responses after intestinal transplantation. Their antigens are not known. The data were produced by immunoSEQ multiplex PCR, yet TCRdb's version contains in-frame clones alone and is incomplete. In the table there are just under 90,000 clones, 83% of which are singletons. The sample here was unstimulated CD8+ T cells sorted from spleen or lymph node cells, taken before intestinal transplant. Source of these receptors: a human donor who received an intestinal transplant.

This clone was seen just once. This chain links TRBV4-1 with TRBJ2-5; 9 bases are shared with TRBD2. This CDR3 has 16 residues. CDR1 and CDR2 from the germline V gene are MGHRA and YSYEKL. V lost 2 bases and J lost 0; bases outside the gene matches: 4. The CDR3 region is CASSQRLAEYQETQYF. The DNA of the CDR3 is TGCGCCAGCAGCCAACGACTAGCGGAGTACCAAGAGACCCAGTACTTC.

The chain recombines TRBV2 with TRBJ2-7; D tentatively fits TRBD1 or TRBD2 (5 bases each). Germline V CDR1 and CDR2: SNHLY, FYNNEI. The CDR3 is 11 amino acids. V was clipped by 4 bases and J by 11 bases, with 12 bases between them. This chain's CDR3 is CASSAGREKYF. The CDR3 DNA reads TGTGCCAGCAGTGCCGGCAGGGAGAAGTACTTC.

The chain recombines TRBV27 with TRBJ2-7, with D possibly matching TRBD2 (6 bases). Trimming shortened V by 3 bases and J by 3 bases, and 15 bases separated the two germline ends. Germline V gives CDR1 MNHEY, CDR2 SMNVEV (reference sequence). The CDR3 loop spans 15 amino acids. The CDR3 sequence is CASSFLGTLGYEQYF. The CDR3 DNA is TGTGCCAGCAGTTTCTTGGGGACTTTGGGCTACGAGCAGTACTTC.

The chain carries TRBV13 and TRBJ1-2; the D gene is possibly TRBD1 (5 bases). Trimming shortened V by 0 bases and J by 6 bases, and 17 bases separated the two germline ends. The V gene's germline CDR1 is PRHDT and CDR2 FYEKMQ (reference sequence). The CDR3 contains 16 residues. The CDR3 sequence is CASSLGSRQEDNGYTF. The CDR3 nucleotides are TGTGCCAGCAGCTTAGGGTCTAGGCAGGAGGACAATGGCTACACCTTC.

The rearrangement uses TRBV28 and TRBJ2-2; D unclear. Trimming shortened V by 2 bases and J by 4 bases, and 11 bases separated the two germline ends. Germline values: CDR1 MDHEN, CDR2 SYDVKM. The CDR3 sequence is 15 residues long. CDR3 loop: CASSLTQSSTGELFF. The DNA for the CDR3 is TGTGCCAGCAGTTTAACCCAGTCGAGCACCGGGGAGCTGTTTTTT. Together with reference TRBV28 and TRBJ2-2, the CDR3 gives the full variable domain: DVKVTQSSRYLVKRTGEKVFLECVQDMDHENMFWYRQDPGLGLRLIYFSYDVKMKEKGDIPEGYSVSREKKERFSLILESASTNQTSMYLCASSLTQSSTGELFFGEGSRLTVL.

Turning to this clone: Other DNA variants within this sample encode the same CDR3. The chain combines TRBV5-1 with TRBJ2-1; the D gene is possibly TRBD2 (5 bases). The CDR3 is made up of 14 amino acids. The V gene lost 0 bases and the J gene lost 6 bases, with 10 bases spanning the gap. Germline V gene lookup returns CDR1 SGHRS and CDR2 YFSETQ. CDR3 bases: TGCGCCAGCAGCTTGGCCGGACTCAGCAATGAGCAGTTCTTC. It translates to CASSLAGLSNEQFF.

This clone was seen once. The chain uses TRBV7-2 and TRBJ2-7, with D unclear. The CDR3 spans 14 residues. V was clipped by 1 base and J by 3 bases, with 10 bases between them. The germline V gene has CDR1 SGHTA and CDR2 FQGNSA. CDR3 sequence: CASSLGLLLYEQYF. In DNA, the CDR3 is TGTGCCAGCAGCTTAGGGCTCCTACTCTACGAGCAGTACTTC.

The V and J genes are TRBV4-1 and TRBJ1-1; D is undetermined. The germline V and J ends were trimmed by 0 bases and 0 bases, with 5 bases remaining between them. The CDR3 runs 14 residues. The V gene's germline CDR1 is MGHRA and CDR2 YSYEKL. This CDR3 reads CASSQDDMNTEAFF. The CDR3 nucleotides read TGCGCCAGCAGCCAAGATGACATGAACACTGAAGCTTTCTTT.

The V gene is TRBV28, the J gene TRBJ2-1; TRBD2 agrees at 11 bases. In germline, CDR1 is MDHEN, CDR2 SYDVKM. Trimming at V came to 6 bases and at J to 6 bases, leaving 4 bases not matched to a gene. The CDR3 spans 14 residues. In DNA form, the CDR3 reads TGTGCCAGCAGACCGGGACTAGCGGCCAATGAGCAGTTCTTC. This sequence encodes CASRPGLAANEQFF.

This chain connects TRBV28 to TRBJ2-1, with D unresolved. CDR1 is MDHEN and CDR2 is SYDVKM in the germline V gene. This CDR3 contains 12 residues. The V end lost 11 bases, the J end lost 6 bases, and 14 bases lay between the germline ends. CDR3 DNA: TGTGCCGCCGGACCGGCCTCCAATGAGCAGTTCTTC. It is translated as CAAGPASNEQFF.